Many counts were recorded for the clone carrying this T cell receptor beta chain. The antigen is unknown. Between the trimmed V and J ends, which lost 1 base and 4 bases, there was a span of 11 bases. The CDR3 is 13 amino acids. Germline V gene lookup returns CDR1 DFQATT and CDR2 SNEGSKA (reference sequence). RNA transcripts gave rise to amplified TCR beta CDR3 regions. Primed by the HTBI set, a first-round RT-PCR was run on the TCR CDR3. Each CDR3 protein is one row after TCRdb ran MiXCR on the multiplex PCR reads. The sample holds fewer than 550,000 distinct CDR3 sequences, 24% seen once. Each diagnosis was grounded in clinical symptoms, serum thyroxine and TRAb, thyroid ultrasound, and orbital computed tomography. This sample is drawn from a study of T cells in Graves' hyperthyroidism and ophthalmopathy. Study outcomes and limitations: Appearing also in blood were most of the thyroid clonotypes expanded above 0.001. Ophthalmopathy and stable hyperthyroidism were told apart by a 13 V-J model.

The sequence came from a woman aged 25 to 45 with Graves' ophthalmopathy. The sample taken for sequencing was blood. This sequence joins TRBV20-1 and TRBJ2-7; the D call may be TRBD1 or TRBD2 (5 bases each). The CDR3: CSARGGRLYEQYF. CDR3 nucleotides: TGCAGTGCTAGAGGGGGACGATTGTACGAGCAGTACTTC.